The T cell receptor (beta chain) under discussion was sequenced for a study of radiation and T cells in renal cell carcinoma. Study as a whole: Nephrectomy followed 15 Gy stereotactic body radiation by 4 weeks.

Time point denoted: blood 2 weeks post-SBRT. The treatment was: 15 Gy SBRT to primary tumor, nephrectomy 4 weeks later. Germline values: CDR1 SGHTA, CDR2 FQGTGA. The CDR3 is 17 residues long. V trimming: 1 base; J trimming: 5 bases; junction bases outside the gene matches: 5. Sequencing used immunoSEQ multiplex PCR; TCRdb keeps in-frame clones, though not all of them. The sample lists about 60,000 clones; around three quarters were seen once. The TCR was taken from a man between 60 and 75 years old with renal cell carcinoma. The chain uses TRBV7-3 and TRBJ2-1; 13 bases are shared with TRBD2. Sequenced material: blood, taken from a patient whose treatment included radiotherapy and nephrectomy. CDR3 loop: CASSLMGLAGFDNEQFF. The CDR3 region has the DNA TGTGCCAGCAGCTTAATGGGACTAGCGGGATTCGACAATGAGCAGTTCTTC.